The 12 T cell receptor beta chains below were found in one sample sequenced in a study of OX40 agonist ivuxolimab in advanced cancers. Sequenced by immunoSEQ multiplex PCR; TCRdb stores in-frame clones only, minus some. The table includes around 67,000 clones, 65% to 90% detected once. Source: CD4+ or CD8+ T cells sorted from blood, taken in a trial of the OX40 agonist ivuxolimab. The receptors stem from an adult with an advanced solid tumor such as melanoma, head and neck, liver or kidney cancer.

J is TRBJ2-2 and V is TRBV19, with TRBD2 matching 10 bases. Germline V gene lookup returns CDR1 LNHDA and CDR2 SQIVND (reference sequence). The CDR3 has 16 residues. V lost 6 bases and J lost 3; bases outside the gene matches: 7. The CDR3 sequence: CASRGASGSYTGELFF. The CDR3 coding sequence is TGTGCCAGTAGAGGCGCTAGCGGGAGTTACACCGGGGAGCTGTTTTTT.

This clone showed up just once. This rearrangement joins TRBV18 to TRBJ1-1, with D perhaps matching TRBD1 (6 bases). Between the trimmed V and J ends, which lost 3 bases and 2 bases, there was a span of 10 bases. The CDR3 length is 14 residues. Germline lookup yields CDR1 KGHSH and CDR2 LQKENI. The CDR3 DNA reads TGTGCCAGCTCACCCCAGGGGTACAACACTGAAGCTTTCTTT. It is translated as CASSPQGYNTEAFF.

The CDR3 region has the DNA TGCGCCAGCAGCCTGACGGGGTCGGAAGAAAAACTGTTTTTT. Translating it yields CASSLTGSEEKLFF. The chain links TRBV5-1 to TRBJ1-4, with unresolved D. V was pared by 4 bases and J by 8 bases, with 15 bases between. There are 14 residues in the CDR3. CDR1 is SGHRS, CDR2 YFSETQ, per germline.

This chain connects TRBV27 to TRBJ2-3, with D uncertain. Germline lookup yields CDR1 MNHEY and CDR2 SMNVEV (reference sequence). V was clipped by 1 base and J by 2 bases, with 7 bases between them. The CDR3 is 14 residues long. The chain's CDR3 is CASSLYGNTDTQYF. The CDR3 DNA follows: TGTGCCAGCAGTTTATACGGCAACACAGATACGCAGTATTTT.

The sample holds one count of this clone. The chain uses TRBV7-2 and TRBJ2-7; 9 bases agree with TRBD2. This CDR3 spans 15 amino acids. From germline, CDR1 is SGHTA and CDR2 FQGNSA. V shed 5 bases, J shed 2 bases, and the junction held 7 bases outside the gene matches. This CDR3 is CASSLATSGAYEQYF. CDR3 bases: TGTGCCAGCAGCCTTGCGACTAGCGGAGCCTACGAGCAGTACTTC.

This CDR3 reads CASRSDQTKGYTF. CDR3 DNA sequence: TGTGCCAGCAGGTCTGACCAGACCAAGGGCTACACCTTC. V gene TRBV6-5 combines with J gene TRBJ1-2; D remains ambiguous. The germline V and J ends were trimmed by 6 bases and 8 bases, with 16 bases remaining between them. Germline lookup yields CDR1 MNHEY and CDR2 SVGAGI. The CDR3 is 13 amino acids.

The chain couples TRBV21-1 to TRBJ2-7; the table's D call, TRBD2, was not checked against the DNA. TRBV21-1 constitutes a pseudogene. This CDR3 has 13 amino acids. Written as DNA, the CDR3 is TGTGCCAGCAGCAAATACCTAGAACACGAGCAGTACTTC. Its protein product is CASSKYLEHEQYF.

The V call is TRBV5-1, the J call TRBJ1-6; TRBD1 aligns across 12 bases. The V and J ends lost 4 bases and 8 bases, in that order; junction bases with no gene match: 7. Germline CDR1 is SGHRS and CDR2 is YFSETQ. The CDR3 is made up of 16 amino acids. The CDR3: CASSMGQGARDSPLHF. CDR3 coding DNA: TGCGCCAGCAGCATGGGACAGGGGGCGCGGGATTCACCCCTCCACTTT.

This rearrangement joins TRBV29-1 to TRBJ1-5; D might be TRBD1 (5 bases). Germline V gene sequence: CDR1 SQVTM, CDR2 ANQGSEA. The CDR3 loop spans 12 amino acids. The V gene lost 4 bases and the J gene lost 5 bases, with 9 bases spanning the gap. DNA of the CDR3: TGCAGCGTTGGACGGGGCGATCAGCCCCAGCATTTT. As protein: CSVGRGDQPQHF.

The chain recombines TRBV19 with TRBJ1-5; tentative D call: TRBD1 (6 bases). The CDR3 is made up of 16 amino acids. Trimming took off 9 bases at V and 1 base at J, with 19 bases between the two ends. Germline V gene sequence: CDR1 LNHDA, CDR2 SQIVND (reference sequence). For the CDR3, the DNA is TGTGCCAGCCAACCCCCCGGGGGCCAAAGCAATCAGCCCCAGCATTTT. This codes for CASQPPGGQSNQPQHF.

V gene TRBV4-1 combines with J gene TRBJ1-2, with TRBD1 matching over 7 bases. The germline gives CDR1 MGHRA, CDR2 YSYEKL. J gave up 3 bases and V 4 bases, and 8 bases lay outside the gene matches. The CDR3 length is 15 residues. CDR3 sequence (DNA): TGCGCCAGCAGCCGTATAGACAGGGTGGACTATGGCTACACCTTC. It translates to CASSRIDRVDYGYTF.

This clone was counted once. The rearrangement uses TRBV7-6 and TRBJ2-1, with D perhaps matching TRBD2 (6 bases). The CDR3 spans 14 residues. The V gene lost 5 bases and the J gene lost 8 bases, with 16 bases spanning the gap. Germline-derived CDR1 and CDR2 are SGHVS and FNYEAQ. CDR3 in DNA: TGTGCCAGCAGCCCCTACGGACTACCCCATGAGCAGTTCTTC. Protein product: CASSPYGLPHEQFF.